This TCR beta chain came from a study of blood T cells in healthy people across ages (dated by TCRdb to 2015 to 2017). For context, the study as a whole: In model experiments, template switching captured about one uniquely barcoded TCR beta cDNA molecule for every two T cells. The study analyzed two additional independent replicas of 1 million unique cDNA reads from the same blood draw for two donors, one aged 18 to 30 and one aged 80 or older. The donors were split into four age groups: young (average 16 years), middle-aged (over 35), aged (roughly 68) and long-lived (roughly 86). To avoid experimental bias, donors of different ages were randomly spread across the sequencing lanes. To track age-related changes in TCR beta repertoire diversity, the study relied on deep sequencing normalized with unique cDNA molecular identifiers. The research as a whole found: As age increased, observed TCR beta diversity per million T cells dropped in a roughly linear way, and a significant reduction was already evident by age about 40. The CMV infection status of donors was not known, potentially confounding age-related changes in expanded clonotypes. A strong correlation was found between observed TCR beta diversity and the percentage of naive T cells measured by flow cytometry. Conclusive comparison of naive and antigen-experienced compartments was prevented by the profiling of bulk unsorted PBMCs. Compared with the aged group, the long-lived group had more naive CD4+ T cells, fewer expanded clones and increased TCR diversity, a pattern suggesting age selection. Estimates of total diversity based on one million sequenced T cells were considered lower bounds and underestimates.

V ends up 3 bases short and J 3 bases short, with an unmatched junction base count of 4. The CDR3 runs 15 amino acids, cysteine and phenylalanine included. Solely the CDR3 DNA is kept, with 45 bases framed from the first base. CDR1 and CDR2 (MNHNS, SASEGT) derive from the germline V gene. Library generation was performed with 5' RACE. This sample was sequenced with an Illumina HiSeq 2500. A second PCR of roughly 7 to 11 cycles was performed with a sample-barcoded 5' primer and a J-beta primer mix. A template-switch 5' adaptor carrying 12 random nucleotides introduced a unique molecular identifier onto each TCR beta cDNA molecule. Each sample yielded at least 3 million CDR3-containing paired-end reads. First-strand cDNA was synthesized from all RNA with the Mint cDNA synthesis kit, primed by a TRBC-specific oligonucleotide. Following uracil-DNA glycosylase treatment, a first 18-cycle PCR with universal primers M1SS and BC2_uni_R was performed on all cDNA. The original methods were these. Each sample was normalized by randomly selecting 1 million high-quality reads, each carrying a distinct molecular identifier. Instead of being binned into consensus sequences, reads that shared molecular identifiers were thrown out. MiTCR, with a Q25 quality threshold and the strictest error-elimination algorithm, was used for CDR3 identification, clonotype clustering and error correction. Lower-bound total TCR beta diversity was estimated with a nonparametric unseen species model using Euler transformation. TCRdb reprocessed the public reads (quality trimming at Q25 with fastp, clone calling with MiXCR) and kept in-frame beta chains. Entries are consolidated by CDR3 protein sequence, retaining the most common genes and DNA. The V and J calls, along with clone size, are taken from TCRdb and not from the paper's own processing. Counted in this sample were some 320,000 distinct CDR3 sequences; 27% of them appeared once. The ten biggest clones cover 25% to 35% of the sample.

This clonotype was seen only a few times. The clone's antigen remains unknown. Nothing much larger sits one base from this clone, and base qualities are not available. Systemically healthy Caucasian individuals from Russia, 39 in total and aged about 6 to 100 years, were included as donors. Each donor gave approximately 9.4 milliliters of peripheral blood, drawn into EDTA-treated Vacutainer tubes. PBMCs were isolated by Ficoll-Paque density-gradient centrifugation, with at least 6 million obtained per sample. Trizol reagent was used to extract total RNA from the PBMCs, yielding at least 5.5 micrograms per sample. Naive CD45RAhigh/CD27high T cell percentages were measured by flow cytometry on a PBMC aliquot from every donor.

This TCR derives from a woman in her 70s in good health. The sequencing input was blood. The chain is made from TRBV6-1 and TRBJ1-5; TRBD1 agrees with 8 junctional bases. The bases are TGTGCCAGCAGTGATCAGGGGGCAATCAATCAGCCCCAGCATTTT. This yields the protein CASSDQGAINQPQHF.